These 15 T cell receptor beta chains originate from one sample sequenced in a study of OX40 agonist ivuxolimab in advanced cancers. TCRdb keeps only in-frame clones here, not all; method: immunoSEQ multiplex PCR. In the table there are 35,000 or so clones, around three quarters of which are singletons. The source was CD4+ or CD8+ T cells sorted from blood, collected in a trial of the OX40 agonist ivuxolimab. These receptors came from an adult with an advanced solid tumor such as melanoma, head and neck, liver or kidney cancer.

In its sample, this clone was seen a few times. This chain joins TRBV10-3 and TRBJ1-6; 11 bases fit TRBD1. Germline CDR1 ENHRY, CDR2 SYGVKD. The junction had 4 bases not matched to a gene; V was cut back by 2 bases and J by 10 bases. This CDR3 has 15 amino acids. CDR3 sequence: CAISEGQGAESPLHF. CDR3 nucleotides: TGTGCCATCAGTGAGGGACAGGGGGCAGAATCACCCCTCCACTTT.

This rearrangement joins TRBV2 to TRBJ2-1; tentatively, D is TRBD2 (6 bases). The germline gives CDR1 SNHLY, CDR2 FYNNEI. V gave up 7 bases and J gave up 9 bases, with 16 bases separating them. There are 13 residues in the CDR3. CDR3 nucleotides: TGTGCCAGCACCGGGACTCCCTCGGGTGAGCAGTTCTTC. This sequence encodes CASTGTPSGEQFF.

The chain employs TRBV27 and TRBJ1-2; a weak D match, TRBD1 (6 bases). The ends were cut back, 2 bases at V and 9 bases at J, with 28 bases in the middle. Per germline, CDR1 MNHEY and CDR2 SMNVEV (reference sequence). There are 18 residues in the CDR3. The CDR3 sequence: CASSLKGGGVTEPRSYTF. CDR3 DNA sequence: TGTGCCAGCAGTTTAAAGGGGGGGGGCGTAACGGAACCACGCAGCTACACCTTC.

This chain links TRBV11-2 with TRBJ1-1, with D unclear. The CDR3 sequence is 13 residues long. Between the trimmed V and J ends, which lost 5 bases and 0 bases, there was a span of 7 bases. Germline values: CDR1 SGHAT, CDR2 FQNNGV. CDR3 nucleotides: TGTGCCAGCAGCCGCGACGTGAACACTGAAGCTTTCTTT. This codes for CASSRDVNTEAFF.

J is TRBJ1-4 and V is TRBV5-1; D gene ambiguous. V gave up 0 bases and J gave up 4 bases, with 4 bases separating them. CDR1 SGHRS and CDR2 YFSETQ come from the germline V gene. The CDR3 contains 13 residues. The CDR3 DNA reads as TGCGCCAGCAGCTTGGACGGTAATGAAAAACTGTTTTTT. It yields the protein CASSLDGNEKLFF.

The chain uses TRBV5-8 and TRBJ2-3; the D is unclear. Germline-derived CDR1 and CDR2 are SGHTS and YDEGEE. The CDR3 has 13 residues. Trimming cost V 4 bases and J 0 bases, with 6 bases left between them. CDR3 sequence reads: CASSKPSTDTQYF. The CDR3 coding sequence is TGTGCCAGCAGCAAACCTAGCACAGATACGCAGTATTTT. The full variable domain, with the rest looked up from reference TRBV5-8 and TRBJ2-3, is EAGVTQSPTHLIKTRGQQATLRCSPISGHTSVYWYQQALGLGLQFLLWYDEGEERNRGNFPPRFSGRQFPNYSSELNVNALELEDSALYLCASSKPSTDTQYFGPGTRLTVL.

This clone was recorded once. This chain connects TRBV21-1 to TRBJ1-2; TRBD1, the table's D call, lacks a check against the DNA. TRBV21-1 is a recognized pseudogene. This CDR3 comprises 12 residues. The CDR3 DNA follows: TGTGCCAGCCTAACAGGTATCGTTGGCTACACCTTC. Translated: CASLTGIVGYTF.

The CDR3 nucleotides are TGCGCCAGCAGCTTGCGCGCCGGGACAGGGACTAACACCGGGGAGCTGTTTTTT. The encoded protein is CASSLRAGTGTNTGELFF. This sequence joins TRBV5-1 and TRBJ2-2, with 9 bases lining up with TRBD1. The junction had 9 bases not matched to a gene; V was cut back by 1 base and J by 2 bases. CDR1 SGHRS and CDR2 YFSETQ come from the germline V gene. The CDR3 has 18 residues.

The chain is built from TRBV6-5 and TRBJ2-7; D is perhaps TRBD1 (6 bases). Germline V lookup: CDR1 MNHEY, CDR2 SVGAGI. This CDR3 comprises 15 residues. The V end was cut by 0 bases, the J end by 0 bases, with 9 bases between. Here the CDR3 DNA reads TGTGCCAGCAGTTACTCGAGAGGGGGCTCCTACGAGCAGTACGTC. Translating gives CASSYSRGGSYEQYV.

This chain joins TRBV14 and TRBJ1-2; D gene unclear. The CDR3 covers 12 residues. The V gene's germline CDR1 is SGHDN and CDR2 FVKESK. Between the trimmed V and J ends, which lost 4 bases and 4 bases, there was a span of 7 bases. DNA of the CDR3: TGTGCCAGCAGCCTAGGGTTCTATGGCTACACCTTC. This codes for CASSLGFYGYTF.

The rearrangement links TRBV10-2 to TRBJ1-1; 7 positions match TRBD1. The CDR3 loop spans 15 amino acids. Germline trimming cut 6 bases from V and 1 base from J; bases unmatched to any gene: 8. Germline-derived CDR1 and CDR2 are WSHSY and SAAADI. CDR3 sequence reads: CASRRGPNGNTEAFF. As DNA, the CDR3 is TGCGCCAGCAGGAGGGGGCCCAACGGGAACACTGAAGCTTTCTTT.

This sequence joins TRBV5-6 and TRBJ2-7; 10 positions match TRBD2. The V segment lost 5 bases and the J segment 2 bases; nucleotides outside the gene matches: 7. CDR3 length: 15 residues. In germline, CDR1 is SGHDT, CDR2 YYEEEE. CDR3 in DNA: TGTGCCAGCAGGAGCCTAGCGGGGGCCACCTACGAGCAGTACTTC. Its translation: CASRSLAGATYEQYF.

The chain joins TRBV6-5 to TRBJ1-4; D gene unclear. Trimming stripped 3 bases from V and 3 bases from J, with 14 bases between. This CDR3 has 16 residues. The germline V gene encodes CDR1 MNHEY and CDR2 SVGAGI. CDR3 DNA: TGTGCCAGCAGTTATTCAGTTGCATGGGCTAATGAAAAACTGTTTTTT. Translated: CASSYSVAWANEKLFF.

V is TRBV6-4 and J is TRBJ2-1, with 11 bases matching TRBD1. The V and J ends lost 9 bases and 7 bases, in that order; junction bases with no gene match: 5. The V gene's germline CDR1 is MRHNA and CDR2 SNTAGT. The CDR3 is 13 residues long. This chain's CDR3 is CARPGQGGNEQFF. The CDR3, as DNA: TGTGCCAGACCGGGACAGGGGGGGAATGAGCAGTTCTTC.

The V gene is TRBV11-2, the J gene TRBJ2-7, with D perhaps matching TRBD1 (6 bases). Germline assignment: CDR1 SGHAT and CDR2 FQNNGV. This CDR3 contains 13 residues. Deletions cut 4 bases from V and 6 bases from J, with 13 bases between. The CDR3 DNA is TGTGCCAGCAGCTCCCCGAGGGGGACCGAGCAGTACTTC. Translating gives CASSSPRGTEQYF.